The 8 T cell receptor beta chains below come from one sample, sequenced in a study of CD8 T cells in Susac syndrome. An input of roughly 0.5 to 1 ug of RNA was subjected to reverse transcription using random hexamers. In TCRdb, the immunoSEQ multiplex PCR reads were re-called with MiXCR into one record per CDR3 protein. This table holds 150,000 to 200,000 distinct CDR3 sequences, around 92% found once. Input material: CD4+ T cells from PBMCs. These receptors were obtained from a human donor in good health.

This clonotype was picked up one time. This chain joins TRBV20-1 and TRBJ2-1; the match to TRBD2 covers 10 bases. J was trimmed by 2 bases and V by 0 bases; bases with no gene match: 1. The CDR3 is 15 residues long. The germline CDR1 and CDR2 sequences are DFQATT and SNEGSKA (reference sequence). The CDR3 is CSAREAGGPYNEQFF. As DNA, the CDR3 is TGCAGTGCTAGAGAAGCGGGGGGGCCCTACAATGAGCAGTTCTTC.

The chain joins TRBV10-3 to TRBJ2-3; D uncertain. The V gene lost 2 bases and the J gene lost 1 base, with 7 bases spanning the gap. Per germline, CDR1 ENHRY and CDR2 SYGVKD. There are 14 residues in the CDR3. DNA for the CDR3: TGTGCCATCAGTGAGGGACCCGGCACAGATACGCAGTATTTT. This translates into CAISEGPGTDTQYF.

This clonotype was recorded once. This rearrangement joins TRBV20-1 to TRBJ2-5; D call uncertain. Trimming removed 5 bases at V and 2 bases at J, with 15 bases between. The CDR3 is made up of 14 amino acids. Germline CDR1 and CDR2: DFQATT and SNEGSKA (reference sequence). CDR3 bases: TGCAGTGCTCTTTCTACTGTGGTTCAAGAGACCCAGTACTTC. Encoded protein: CSALSTVVQETQYF.

In this sample, this clonotype turned up once. This chain joins TRBV28 and TRBJ2-1, with 7 bases identical to TRBD2. The CDR3 sequence is 15 residues long. Per the germline V gene, CDR1 is MDHEN and CDR2 is SYDVKM. Trimming cost V 3 bases and J 0 bases; bases outside gene matches: 2. The CDR3 is CASSFRDYSYNEQFF. The CDR3 DNA reads as TGTGCCAGCAGTTTCCGGGACTACTCCTACAATGAGCAGTTCTTC.

In DNA, the CDR3 is TGTGCCAGTTCACAGCAGTATCAGCCCCAGCATTTT. It yields the protein CASSQQYQPQHF. The chain is built from TRBV2 and TRBJ1-5; no clear D gene. This CDR3 contains 12 residues. Germline CDR1 SNHLY, CDR2 FYNNEI. Trimming shortened V by 9 bases and J by 5 bases, and 11 bases separated the two germline ends.

The gene calls are TRBV10-3 and TRBJ1-1; D may be TRBD1 (6 bases). The CDR3 contains 13 residues. V dropped 11 bases and J dropped 0 bases, with 13 bases sitting between them. Germline CDR1 reads ENHRY; CDR2 reads SYGVKD. CDR3 nucleotide sequence: TGTGCCGCCCAGGGGACCCTGAACACTGAAGCTTTCTTT. Its protein is CAAQGTLNTEAFF.

The chain recombines TRBV24-1 with TRBJ2-1; D is tentatively TRBD1 or TRBD2 (5 bases each). The germline gives CDR1 KGHDR, CDR2 SFDVKD. The V gene lost 3 bases and the J gene lost 5 bases, with 13 bases spanning the gap. This CDR3 contains 15 residues. The CDR3 sequence is CATSDPGRSNNEQFF. Written as DNA, the CDR3 is TGTGCCACCAGTGATCCGGGACGGTCGAACAATGAGCAGTTCTTC.

The V call is TRBV18, the J call TRBJ2-5, with a tentative D call TRBD2 (6 bases). The CDR3 consists of 13 residues. V shed 3 bases and J shed 3 bases, with 8 bases lying between them. Germline CDR1 KGHSH, CDR2 LQKENI. The CDR3 DNA sequence: TGTGCCAGCTCACCGGGACTGGAAGAGACCCAGTACTTC. Residues: CASSPGLEETQYF.